This TCR beta chain was identified in a study of blood T cell repertoires in COVID-19. Study as a whole: Material from acute and convalescent COVID-19 was sourced from the United States, Italy and Spain.

Authors' methods: Amplification of reference gene primers was used by the study to estimate nucleated cell counts. Only in-frame clones appear in the TCRdb table, and some are missing; sequencing was by immunoSEQ multiplex PCR. V and J calls and clone size follow that table, whereas D and trimming were derived from the DNA. The sample has over 200,000 clones, more than 75% seen once; the top ten hold approximately 9.8%. The CDR3 covers 14 residues. Trimming took off 4 bases at V and 12 bases at J, with 19 bases between the two ends. Germline CDR1 LGHNT, CDR2 FRNRAP. The TCR originated in a man aged 40-49 years who had recovered from COVID-19. The chain has TRBV12-5 and TRBJ2-1; no reliable D call. Material for sequencing was peripheral blood. The CDR3 nucleotides are TGTGCTAGTGGTTCCCCCTCAGGCCTAATTGGGCAGTTCTTC. Amino acids: CASGSPSGLIGQFF. Based on the CDR3 plus reference TRBV12-5 and TRBJ2-1, the full variable domain is DARVTQTPRHKVTEMGQEVTMRCQPILGHNTVFWYRQTMMQGLELLAYFRNRAPLDDSGMPKDRFSAEMPDATLATLKIQPSEPRDSAVYFCASGSPSGLIGQFFGPGTRLTVL.